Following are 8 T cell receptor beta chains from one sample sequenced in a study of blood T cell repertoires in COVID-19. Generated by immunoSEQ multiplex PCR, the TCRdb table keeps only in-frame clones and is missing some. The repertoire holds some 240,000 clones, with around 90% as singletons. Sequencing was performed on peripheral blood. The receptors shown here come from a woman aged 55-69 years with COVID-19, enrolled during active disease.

CDR3 nucleotides: TGCGCCAGCAGCACCGATTCGAACTACCTACGTGAAGCTTTCTTT. It codes for CASSTDSNYLREAFF. The chain uses TRBV5-1 and TRBJ1-1; D unclear. Trimming cost V 4 bases and J 7 bases, with 20 bases left between them. The CDR3 contains 15 residues. Germline CDR1 reads SGHRS; CDR2 reads YFSETQ.

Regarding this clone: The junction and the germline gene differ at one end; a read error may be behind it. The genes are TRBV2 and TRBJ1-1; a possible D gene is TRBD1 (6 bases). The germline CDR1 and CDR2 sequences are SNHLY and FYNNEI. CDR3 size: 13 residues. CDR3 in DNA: TGTGCCAGCAGTGAGGTACACGGGGGGCATAGTCTCTTT. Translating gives CASSEVHGGHSLF.

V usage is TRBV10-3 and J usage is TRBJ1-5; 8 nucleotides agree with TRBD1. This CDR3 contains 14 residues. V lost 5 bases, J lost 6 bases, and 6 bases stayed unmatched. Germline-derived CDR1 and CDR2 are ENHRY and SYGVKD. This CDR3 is CAISRDRTGQPQHF. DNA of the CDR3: TGTGCCATCAGTAGGGACAGGACAGGTCAGCCCCAGCATTTT.

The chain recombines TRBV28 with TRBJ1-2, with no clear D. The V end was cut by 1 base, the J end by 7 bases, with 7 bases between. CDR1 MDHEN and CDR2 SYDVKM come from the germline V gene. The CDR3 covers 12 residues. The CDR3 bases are TGTGCCAGCAGTTTATCCAGGCTTGGCTACACCTTC. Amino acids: CASSLSRLGYTF.

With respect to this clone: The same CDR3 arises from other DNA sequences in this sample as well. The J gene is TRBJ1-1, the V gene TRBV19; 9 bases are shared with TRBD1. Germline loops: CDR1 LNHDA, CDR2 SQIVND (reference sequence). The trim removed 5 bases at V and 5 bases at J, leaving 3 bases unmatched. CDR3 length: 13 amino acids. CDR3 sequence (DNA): TGTGCCAGTAGTGACAGGGGGGGAACTGAAGCTTTCTTT. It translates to CASSDRGGTEAFF.

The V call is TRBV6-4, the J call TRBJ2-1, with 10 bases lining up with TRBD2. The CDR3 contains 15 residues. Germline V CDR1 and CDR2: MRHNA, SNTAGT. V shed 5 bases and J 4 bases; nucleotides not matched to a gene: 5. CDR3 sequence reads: CASSRLAGGYNEQFF. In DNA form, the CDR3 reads TGTGCCAGCAGTAGGTTAGCGGGGGGATACAATGAGCAGTTCTTC.

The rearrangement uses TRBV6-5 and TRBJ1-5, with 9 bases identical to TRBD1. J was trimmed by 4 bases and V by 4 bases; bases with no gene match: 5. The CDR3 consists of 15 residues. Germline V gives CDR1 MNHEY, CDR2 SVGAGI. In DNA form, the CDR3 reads TGTGCCAGCAGTTCTTCCGGGACAGGGAATCAGCCCCAGCATTTT. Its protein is CASSSSGTGNQPQHF.

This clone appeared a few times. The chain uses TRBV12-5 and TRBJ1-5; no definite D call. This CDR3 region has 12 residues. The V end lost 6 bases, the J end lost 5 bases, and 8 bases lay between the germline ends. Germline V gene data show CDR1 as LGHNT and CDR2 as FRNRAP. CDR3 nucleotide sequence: TGTGCTAGTGGCCTTCCCCATCAGCCCCAGCATTTT. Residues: CASGLPHQPQHF.